A selection of T cell receptor beta chains follows, all from one sample in a study of CD8 T cells in ankylosing spondylitis. In TCRdb, the 5' RACE reads were re-called with MiXCR into one record per CDR3 protein. The sample includes roughly 260,000 distinct CDR3 sequences, roughly 20% of them seen just once. The sample was blood, either unsorted or a sorted T cell fraction (not recorded which). The receptors were sampled from a male donor with ankylosing spondylitis or in good health (not recorded which). Each CDR3 is given with its conserved first and last residue. Fields, in order: J gene, D gene, V gene, clone size, CDR3 protein, CDR3 DNA. A D gene is named only where the DNA matches it firmly. Not every row has a clone size; where given, it reads once, few, many or a size class.

>TRBJ1-6|NA|TRBV12-3/TRBV12-4|few
CASSFTGKSNSPLHF
TGTGCCAGCAGTTTTACAGGGAAGTCGAATTCACCCCTCCACTTT
>TRBJ1-2|NA|TRBV12-3/TRBV12-4|NA
CASTKTGAIQRNYGYTF
TGTGCCAGCACTAAGACAGGAGCAATTCAAAGGAACTATGGCTACACCTTC
>TRBJ2-2|TRBD1|TRBV5-1|once
CASSRGTGGTGELFF
TGCGCCAGCAGCCGAGGGACAGGCGGCACCGGGGAGCTGTTTTTT
>TRBJ2-1|NA|TRBV5-6|NA
CASSSGGWASNEQFF
TGTGCCAGCAGCTCGGGCGGGTGGGCGTCCAATGAGCAGTTCTTC
>TRBJ2-2|NA|TRBV12-3/TRBV12-4|many
CASSLGGRPGELFF
TGTGCCAGCAGTTTAGGAGGGCGCCCCGGGGAGCTGTTTTTT
>TRBJ2-1|TRBD2|TRBV5-1|NA
CASSLATSGSGGGPYNEQFF
TGCGCCAGCAGCTTGGCCACTAGCGGGAGTGGGGGAGGACCCTACAATGAGCAGTTCTTC
>TRBJ2-3|NA|TRBV5-1|NA
CASSLGSGDTQYF
TGCGCCAGCAGCTTGGGAAGCGGAGATACGCAGTATTTT
>TRBJ2-1|TRBD1|TRBV4-2|many
CASSVGQGHNEQFF
TGTGCCAGCAGCGTAGGACAGGGACACAATGAGCAGTTCTTC
>TRBJ2-6|NA|TRBV12-3/TRBV12-4|NA
CASSPLVRSGANVLTF
TGTGCCAGCAGCCCATTGGTACGGTCTGGGGCCAACGTCCTGACTTTC
>TRBJ2-2|TRBD1|TRBV12-3/TRBV12-4|few
CASSLVQGAAGELFF
TGTGCCAGCAGTTTAGTGCAGGGGGCGGCCGGGGAGCTGTTTTTT
>TRBJ2-2|TRBD2|TRBV10-3|NA
CAISEGAGGGTGELFF
TGTGCCATCAGTGAAGGGGCGGGAGGAGGGACCGGGGAGCTGTTTTTT
>TRBJ2-5|NA|TRBV2|many
CASSPEVLNQETQYF
TGTGCCAGCAGTCCAGAAGTTTTAAACCAAGAGACCCAGTACTTC
>TRBJ2-1|TRBD2|TRBV20-1|few
CSANGLAGGAYNEQFF
TGCAGTGCCAACGGACTAGCGGGGGGGGCCTACAATGAGCAGTTCTTC
>TRBJ2-2|TRBD2|TRBV20-1|few
CSARRGLAGDLANTGELFF
TGCAGTGCTCGGAGGGGTCTAGCGGGGGACCTAGCGAACACCGGGGAGCTGTTTTTT
>TRBJ2-5|NA|TRBV29-1|NA
CSVEDAGGRETQYF
TGCAGCGTTGAAGATGCCGGGGGAAGAGAGACCCAGTACTTC
>TRBJ1-4|NA|TRBV5-1|many
CASSLDPQGGKLFF
TGCGCCAGCAGCTTGGACCCGCAGGGAGGGAAACTGTTTTTT
>TRBJ2-2|NA|TRBV7-9|NA
CASSDSANTGELFF
TGTGCCAGCAGCGACAGCGCGAACACCGGGGAGCTGTTTTTT
>TRBJ2-1|NA|TRBV5-1|NA
CASSPELGEAYNEQFF
TGCGCCAGCAGCCCCGAACTAGGGGAAGCCTACAATGAGCAGTTCTTC
>TRBJ2-2|NA|TRBV28|few
CASTVGTGELFF
TGTGCCAGCACCGTGGGGACCGGGGAGCTGTTTTTT
>TRBJ2-3|TRBD2|TRBV28|few
CASSLSLAGSTTDTQYF
TGTGCCAGCAGTTTATCACTAGCGGGATCAACCACAGATACGCAGTATTTT
>TRBJ1-6|NA|TRBV9|NA
CASSPDAGWRNSPLHF
TGTGCCAGCAGCCCGGACGCCGGGTGGAGGAATTCACCCCTCCACTTT
>TRBJ1-2|NA|TRBV29-1|many
CSVEDPLGRVHGYTF
TGCAGCGTTGAAGATCCCCTGGGCAGGGTACATGGCTACACCTTC
>TRBJ2-1|TRBD2|TRBV5-1|few
CASSGGTSGRYNEQFF
TGCGCCAGCAGCGGGGGTACTAGCGGGCGCTACAATGAGCAGTTCTTC
>TRBJ2-3|NA|TRBV7-2|many
CASSPNTDTQYF
TGTGCCAGCAGCCCCAACACAGATACGCAGTATTTT
>TRBJ2-1|NA|TRBV28|few
CASRQGRAYNEQFF
TGTGCCAGCAGGCAGGGTAGGGCCTACAATGAGCAGTTCTTC
>TRBJ2-5|NA|TRBV6-5|NA
CASSYSPLLLPQETQYF
TGTGCCAGCAGTTACAGCCCCTTACTGCTCCCTCAAGAGACCCAGTACTTC
>TRBJ2-1|TRBD1|TRBV9|NA
CASSSTDRRSDEQFF
TGTGCCAGCAGCTCAACGGACAGGAGGAGCGATGAGCAGTTCTTC
>TRBJ2-5|NA|TRBV12-3/TRBV12-4|NA
CASSRVERETQYF
TGTGCCAGCAGCCGAGTCGAGCGAGAGACCCAGTACTTC
>TRBJ2-1|TRBD2|TRBV28|NA
CASSPSGLAGGPSYNEQFF
TGTGCCAGCAGTCCCTCAGGACTAGCGGGAGGGCCGTCCTACAATGAGCAGTTCTTC
>TRBJ2-2|NA|TRBV18|few
CASSPDRTNTGELFF
TGTGCCAGCTCACCAGACAGAACGAACACCGGGGAGCTGTTTTTT
>TRBJ2-1|TRBD2|TRBV12-3/TRBV12-4|few
CASSSTPGTSGSHEQFF
TGTGCCAGCAGTTCAACCCCCGGGACTAGCGGGAGCCATGAGCAGTTCTTC
>TRBJ2-1|NA|TRBV7-9|NA
CASSLALAGLSYNEQFF
TGTGCCAGCAGCTTAGCGCTTGCGGGGCTCTCCTACAATGAGCAGTTCTTC
>TRBJ1-1|NA|TRBV12-3/TRBV12-4|NA
CASSRLSPEAFF
TGTGCCAGCAGTCGTTTAAGTCCTGAAGCTTTCTTT
>TRBJ2-3|NA|TRBV4-1|many
CASSQEKLRTDTQYF
TGCGCCAGCAGCCAAGAGAAACTCCGCACAGATACGCAGTATTTT
>TRBJ2-1|TRBD2|TRBV5-1|few
CGSSLLGGAYNEQFF
TGCGGCAGCAGCTTGCTCGGGGGGGCGTACAATGAGCAGTTCTTC
>TRBJ2-4|TRBD1|TRBV27|NA
CASSPSGTGGNIQYF
TGTGCCAGCAGCCCATCCGGGACAGGGGGAAACATTCAGTACTTC
>TRBJ1-1|TRBD1|TRBV5-4|NA
CASSLPRQGSNTEAFF
TGTGCCAGCAGCTTACCCCGACAGGGTTCGAACACTGAAGCTTTCTTT
>TRBJ2-2|NA|TRBV4-2|NA
CASSQASGKNTGELFF
TGTGCCAGCAGCCAAGCGTCAGGGAAGAACACCGGGGAGCTGTTTTTT
>TRBJ2-1|TRBD2|TRBV5-6|few
CASTPLAGGNQFF
TGTGCCAGCACCCCACTAGCGGGAGGGAATCAGTTCTTC
>TRBJ1-6|TRBD1|TRBV4-1|NA
CASSQDQQGNSPLHF
TGCGCCAGCAGCCAAGATCAACAGGGGAATTCACCCCTCCACTTT
>TRBJ2-3|TRBD1|TRBV5-1|NA
CASGTGTGTDTQYF
TGCGCCAGCGGAACCGGGACAGGGACAGATACGCAGTATTTT
>TRBJ2-2|NA|TRBV6-1|few
CASSARHLNTGELFF
TGTGCCAGCAGTGCGAGACACTTAAACACCGGGGAGCTGTTTTTT
>TRBJ2-3|NA|TRBV5-1|NA
CASSPPAGGLADTQYF
TGCGCCAGCAGCCCTCCCGCAGGGGGGTTAGCGGATACGCAGTATTTT
>TRBJ2-2|NA|TRBV4-1|many
CASSHRTTSTGGELFF
TGCGCCAGCAGCCACCGGACGACTAGTACAGGCGGGGAGCTGTTTTTT